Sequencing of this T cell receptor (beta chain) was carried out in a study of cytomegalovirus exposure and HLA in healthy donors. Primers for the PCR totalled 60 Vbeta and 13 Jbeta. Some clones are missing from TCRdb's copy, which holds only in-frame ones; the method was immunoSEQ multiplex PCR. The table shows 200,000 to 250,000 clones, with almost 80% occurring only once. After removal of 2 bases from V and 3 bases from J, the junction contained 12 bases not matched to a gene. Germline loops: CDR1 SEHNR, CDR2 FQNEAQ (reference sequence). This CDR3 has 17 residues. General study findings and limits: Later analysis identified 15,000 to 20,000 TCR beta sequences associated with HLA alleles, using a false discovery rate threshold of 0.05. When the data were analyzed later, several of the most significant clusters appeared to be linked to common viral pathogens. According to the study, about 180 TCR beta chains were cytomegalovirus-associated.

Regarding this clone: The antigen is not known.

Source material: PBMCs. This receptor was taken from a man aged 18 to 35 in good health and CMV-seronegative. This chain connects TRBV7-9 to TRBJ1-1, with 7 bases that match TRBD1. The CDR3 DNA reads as TGTGCCAGCAGCTTACATCGGACAGGAGTTGGGGACACTGAAGCTTTCTTT. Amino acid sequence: CASSLHRTGVGDTEAFF. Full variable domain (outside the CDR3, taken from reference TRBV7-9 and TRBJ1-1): DTGVSQNPRHKITKRGQNVTFRCDPISEHNRLYWYRQTLGQGPEFLTYFQNEAQLEKSRLLSDRFSAERPKGSFSTLEIQRTEQGDSAMYLCASSLHRTGVGDTEAFFGQGTRLTVV.